Below are 28 T cell receptor beta chains sequenced from a single sample in a study of T cell responses to AZD1222 COVID-19 vaccine. Clones were read by immunoSEQ multiplex PCR, and TCRdb kept only the in-frame ones, dropping some. The sample has some 150,000 clones; 90% are singletons. Here the sequenced sample was peripheral blood, taken on day 0 of AZD1222 vaccination. The receptors were gathered from an adult in good health.

This chain connects TRBV18 to TRBJ2-5; no clear D gene. Trimming shortened V by 8 bases and J by 0 bases, and 4 bases separated the two germline ends. The CDR3 extends over 11 amino acids. Germline CDR1 KGHSH, CDR2 LQKENI. The CDR3 spells CASRDQETQYF. The CDR3 DNA follows: TGTGCCAGCCGGGACCAAGAGACCCAGTACTTC. Combining the CDR3 with reference TRBV18 and TRBJ2-5 gives the whole variable domain NAGVMQNPRHLVRRRGQEARLRCSPMKGHSHVYWYRQLPEEGLKFMVYLQKENIIDESGMPKERFSAEFPKEGPSILRIQQVVRGDSAAYFCASRDQETQYFGPGTRLLVL.

This rearrangement joins TRBV7-3 to TRBJ1-2; 8 bases agree with TRBD1. This CDR3 has 15 amino acids. Germline assignment: CDR1 SGHTA and CDR2 FQGTGA. V shed 0 bases, J shed 6 bases, and the junction held 6 bases outside the gene matches. CDR3 sequence: CASSLTRDRTNGYTF. DNA of the CDR3: TGTGCCAGCAGCTTAACGCGGGACAGGACGAATGGCTACACCTTC.

The chain is built from TRBV19 and TRBJ2-3, with D perhaps given as TRBD1 or TRBD2 (6 bases each). The V and J ends lost 4 bases and 6 bases respectively, with 20 bases between them. Germline V gene sequence: CDR1 LNHDA, CDR2 SQIVND (reference sequence). The CDR3 is 16 residues long. Here the CDR3 reads CASSRVAENRGDTQYF. In DNA, the CDR3 is TGTGCCAGTAGTAGGGTAGCGGAAAATAGGGGGGATACGCAGTATTTT.

This chain links TRBV7-7 with TRBJ1-1; no definite D call. This CDR3 comprises 13 residues. The V gene's germline CDR1 is SSHAT and CDR2 FNYEAQ (reference sequence). V shed 0 bases and J shed 1 base, with 3 bases lying between them. The CDR3 loop reads CASSLARNTEAFF. The CDR3, as DNA: TGTGCCAGCAGCTTAGCCCGGAACACTGAAGCTTTCTTT. The whole variable domain, filled in from reference TRBV7-7 and TRBJ1-1, reads GAGVSQSPRYKVTKRGQDVTLRCDPISSHATLYWYQQALGQGPEFLTYFNYEAQPDKSGLPSDRFSAERPEGSISTLTIQRTEQRDSAMYRCASSLARNTEAFFGQGTRLTVV.

The chain joins TRBV27 to TRBJ2-7; D unresolved. This CDR3 spans 13 amino acids. The V end was cut by 3 bases, the J end by 0 bases, with 6 bases between. The germline gives CDR1 MNHEY, CDR2 SMNVEV (reference sequence). DNA for the CDR3: TGTGCCAGCAGTTTCGCATCCTCCTACGAGCAGTACTTC. Translation: CASSFASSYEQYF.

The rearrangement uses TRBV15 and TRBJ2-5; D gene ambiguous. The V end lost 3 bases, the J end lost 6 bases, and 14 bases lay between the germline ends. In germline, CDR1 is LNHNV, CDR2 YYDKDF (reference sequence). CDR3 length equals 14 residues. Written as DNA, the CDR3 is TGTGCCACCAGCAGCGGTCTAGAGAAGAAGACCCAGTACTTC. Translated: CATSSGLEKKTQYF.

V usage is TRBV18 and J usage is TRBJ2-5, with D perhaps TRBD1 or TRBD2 (5 bases each). The V gene's germline CDR1 is KGHSH and CDR2 LQKENI. This CDR3 is 13 amino acids long. Trimming removed 3 bases from V and 5 bases from J, with 10 bases in between. Written as DNA, the CDR3 is TGTGCCAGCTCACCGGGGGAATGGGAGACCCAGTACTTC. Translation: CASSPGEWETQYF.

The genes are TRBV29-1 and TRBJ1-3; TRBD1 matches at 7 bases. The ends lost 5 bases at V and 3 bases at J; junction bases unmatched: 7. The CDR3 covers 14 residues. From germline, CDR1 is SQVTM and CDR2 ANQGSEA. CDR3 sequence reads: CSVLGGTVGNTIYF. CDR3 DNA sequence: TGCAGCGTTTTAGGGGGGACAGTTGGAAACACCATATATTTT.

V is TRBV9 and J is TRBJ1-4, with D unclear. The CDR3 runs to 13 residues. Germline CDR1 reads SGDLS; CDR2 reads YYNGEE. V was shortened by 0 bases and J by 7 bases, with 7 bases between the two germline ends. The DNA of the CDR3 is TGTGCCAGCAGCGTAGCGACCGCTGAAAAACTGTTTTTT. The encoded protein is CASSVATAEKLFF.

J is TRBJ2-5 and V is TRBV7-2; D uncertain. Germline assignment: CDR1 SGHTA and CDR2 FQGNSA. This CDR3 spans 13 amino acids. The V end lost 1 base, the J end lost 5 bases, and 8 bases lay between the germline ends. This chain's CDR3 is CASSLGVMETQYF. The DNA of the CDR3 is TGTGCCAGCAGCTTAGGGGTGATGGAGACCCAGTACTTC. The full variable domain, rest sourced from reference TRBV7-2 and TRBJ2-5, is GAGVSQSPSNKVTEKGKDVELRCDPISGHTALYWYRQSLGQGLEFLIYFQGNSAPDKSGLPSDRFSAERTGGSVSTLTIQRTQQEDSAVYLCASSLGVMETQYFGPGTRLLVL.

V usage is TRBV10-3 and J usage is TRBJ2-1, with D tentatively TRBD2 (5 bases). Germline V gives CDR1 ENHRY, CDR2 SYGVKD. The CDR3 covers 13 residues. V was cut by 4 bases and J by 8 bases, with 12 bases left in between. The CDR3 sequence is CAISGEPSDEQFF. The CDR3, as DNA: TGTGCCATCAGTGGGGAGCCTTCGGATGAGCAGTTCTTC.

The V gene is TRBV4-3, the J gene TRBJ2-1; tentatively, D is TRBD2 (5 bases). The V gene lost 1 base and the J gene lost 10 bases, with 17 bases spanning the gap. The CDR3 covers 15 residues. Looked up from germline, CDR1 is LGHNA and CDR2 is YSLEER. CDR3 bases: TGCGCCAGCAGCCAAGGGTGGACTGGTTTCGGGGAGCAGTTCTTC. Translating it yields CASSQGWTGFGEQFF.

Here the CDR3 DNA reads TGTGCCAGCAGTTCCGGACTCCCCGGGGGGAATGAGCAGTTCTTC. The encoded protein is CASSSGLPGGNEQFF. V is TRBV27 and J is TRBJ2-1; 7 nucleotides align to TRBD2. V trimming: 4 bases; J trimming: 7 bases; junction bases outside the gene matches: 10. CDR3 length: 15 residues. Per germline, CDR1 MNHEY and CDR2 SMNVEV (reference sequence).

This chain connects TRBV6-5 to TRBJ2-4; perhaps TRBD1 as D (6 bases). CDR1 is MNHEY and CDR2 is SVGAGI in the germline V gene. Trimming removed 8 bases at V and 0 bases at J, with 14 bases between. This CDR3 has 15 residues. DNA for the CDR3: TGTGCCAGCCGCTTCTTACAGGGAGCCAAAAACATTCAGTACTTC. It specifies CASRFLQGAKNIQYF.

The chain has TRBV6-6 and TRBJ1-2; D not certain. The CDR3 sequence is 11 residues long. The germline V and J ends were trimmed by 2 bases and 9 bases, with 7 bases remaining between them. The germline V gene encodes CDR1 MNHNY and CDR2 SVGAGI (reference sequence). The CDR3 spells CASSYVDRYTF. CDR3 nucleotides: TGTGCCAGCAGTTACGTAGATCGCTACACCTTC.

This clone has just one count. The chain is built from TRBV19 and TRBJ1-2, with TRBD1 matching 8 bases. V lost 2 bases, J lost 5 bases, and 4 bases stayed unmatched. CDR3 length: 14 residues. Per germline, CDR1 LNHDA and CDR2 SQIVND (reference sequence). The chain's CDR3 is CASSIQGAGYGYTF. The DNA of the CDR3 is TGTGCCAGTAGTATACAGGGGGCTGGGTATGGCTACACCTTC.

The chain employs TRBV4-3 and TRBJ1-1; D possibly corresponds to TRBD1 (6 bases). Germline V gene sequence: CDR1 LGHNA, CDR2 YSLEER. V was shortened by 0 bases and J by 0 bases, with 8 bases between the two germline ends. The CDR3 has 15 amino acids. CDR3 DNA: TGCGCCAGCAGCCAAGATAGGGGGATGAACACTGAAGCTTTCTTT. This translates into CASSQDRGMNTEAFF.

This clone has just one count. The DNA of the CDR3 is TGTGCCAGCAGCCAAGATACACGGGATGGCACTGAAGCTTTCTTT. It yields the protein CASSQDTRDGTEAFF. This chain connects TRBV4-2 to TRBJ1-1; D unresolved. Trimming removed 0 bases at V and 4 bases at J, with 12 bases between. Germline V CDR1 and CDR2: LGHNA, YNFKEQ. CDR3 length: 15 amino acids.

The chain recombines TRBV19 with TRBJ1-4; D remains unclear. From germline, CDR1 is LNHDA and CDR2 SQIVND (reference sequence). This CDR3 has 14 amino acids. The V gene lost 5 bases and the J gene lost 0 bases, with 7 bases spanning the gap. This CDR3 reads CASSATSTNEKLFF. CDR3 bases: TGTGCCAGTAGTGCCACCTCAACTAATGAAAAACTGTTTTTT.

This chain's CDR3 is CASSQDVSAKAFF. The CDR3 DNA is TGTGCCAGCAGCCAAGATGTGTCGGCTAAAGCTTTCTTT. V usage is TRBV3-1 (or the pseudogene TRBV3-2) and J usage is TRBJ1-1; no reliable D call. Looked up from germline, CDR1 is LGHDT and CDR2 is YNNKEL (reference sequence). Trimming cost V 0 bases and J 9 bases, with 11 bases left between them. The CDR3 is made up of 13 amino acids.

The chain links TRBV5-1 to TRBJ2-1, with D tentatively TRBD1 (5 bases). CDR1 is SGHRS, CDR2 YFSETQ, per germline. V was pared by 5 bases and J by 4 bases, with 13 bases between. This CDR3 has 14 amino acids. CDR3 loop: CASSSAGLYNEQFF. The CDR3 nucleotides are TGCGCCAGCAGTTCGGCAGGGCTTTACAATGAGCAGTTCTTC. The variable domain in full, completed from reference TRBV5-1 and TRBJ2-1, reads KAGVTQTPRYLIKTRGQQVTLSCSPISGHRSVSWYQQTPGQGLQFLFEYFSETQRNKGNFPGRFSGRQFSNSRSEMNVSTLELGDSALYLCASSSAGLYNEQFFGPGTRLTVL.

CDR3 DNA: TGTGCCAGCAGTTTATCGGGCGGGAGGCCCTCCTACAATGAGCAGTTCTTC. Translation gives CASSLSGGRPSYNEQFF. The chain links TRBV27 to TRBJ2-1, with 8 bases that match TRBD2. The CDR3 has 17 amino acids. V was pared by 0 bases and J by 0 bases, with 4 bases of the junction left unmatched. Germline V gene lookup returns CDR1 MNHEY and CDR2 SMNVEV (reference sequence).

The V and J genes are TRBV4-3 and TRBJ2-2; 15 nucleotides line up with TRBD2. The J segment lost 4 bases and the V segment lost 3 bases, leaving 6 bases of the junction unmatched. This CDR3 has 18 residues. The germline gives CDR1 LGHNA, CDR2 YSLEER. The DNA of the CDR3 is TGCGCCAGCAGCCAGGGGACTAGCGGGGGGACACGCACCGGGGAGCTGTTTTTT. Translated: CASSQGTSGGTRTGELFF.

The V gene is TRBV5-1, the J gene TRBJ1-2; TRBD1 matches 11 bases. Germline V gene data show CDR1 as SGHRS and CDR2 as YFSETQ. J was trimmed by 2 bases and V by 4 bases; bases with no gene match: 1. The CDR3 spans 14 residues. The DNA for the CDR3 is TGCGCCAGCAGCCGGACAGGGGGCAACTATGGCTACACCTTC. Translating gives CASSRTGGNYGYTF.

V usage is TRBV2 and J usage is TRBJ2-1, with 10 bases aligning to TRBD2. CDR1 is SNHLY and CDR2 is FYNNEI in the germline V gene. The CDR3 contains 14 residues. With 8 bases clipped from V and 3 bases from J, the junction kept 4 bases outside the gene matches. The CDR3 DNA reads as TGTGCCAGCCTACTAGCGGGGTACTACAATGAGCAGTTCTTC. It translates to CASLLAGYYNEQFF.

This clone was observed once. The chain recombines TRBV28 with TRBJ1-1; D gene ambiguous. Germline CDR1 and CDR2: MDHEN and SYDVKM. V lost 10 bases and J lost 0, with 15 bases in between. This CDR3 has 14 residues. This CDR3 is CATTPPGMNTEAFF. The DNA for the CDR3 is TGTGCCACCACCCCTCCGGGGATGAACACTGAAGCTTTCTTT. The whole variable domain, remainder taken from reference TRBV28 and TRBJ1-1, is DVKVTQSSRYLVKRTGEKVFLECVQDMDHENMFWYRQDPGLGLRLIYFSYDVKMKEKGDIPEGYSVSREKKERFSLILESASTNQTSMYLCATTPPGMNTEAFFGQGTRLTVV.

V gene TRBV5-6 combines with J gene TRBJ2-1, with 7 bases that match TRBD2. CDR1 and CDR2 from the germline V gene are SGHDT and YYEEEE. The ends lost 3 bases at V and 7 bases at J; junction bases unmatched: 4. The CDR3 consists of 13 residues. This chain's CDR3 is CASSSTSMNEQFF. CDR3 coding DNA: TGTGCCAGCAGCTCGACTAGCATGAATGAGCAGTTCTTC.

This sequence joins TRBV2 and TRBJ1-2; 9 positions match TRBD1. The length of the CDR3 is 16 residues. Unmatched junction bases numbered 15, after V lost 5 bases and J lost 8 bases. Germline CDR1 is SNHLY and CDR2 is FYNNEI. The CDR3 bases are TGTGCCAGCAGTCCGAAATCCCGGGACAGGGTTGACGGCTACACCTTC. Translating gives CASSPKSRDRVDGYTF.